Listed below are T cell receptor beta chains from one sample, sequenced in a study of blood T cells in healthy people across ages. MiXCR, applied by TCRdb to the 5' RACE reads, yields one record per CDR3 protein. The repertoire consists of 1.8 million or so distinct CDR3 sequences, with approximately 39% occurring once and the leading ten covering more than 20%. The specimen sequenced was blood. Receptor source: a human donor in good health. CDR3s include the opening cysteine and the closing phenylalanine or tryptophan. The D gene is left open where the match is weak. Expanded clones are given a class, and other clones once, few, many or no size at all.

clone_size: few; v_call: TRBV6-1; d_call: TRBD1; j_call: TRBJ2-4; cdr3_aa: CASVHRDRGLRGAKNIQYF; cdr3_nt: TGTGCCAGCGTCCACCGGGACAGGGGATTGCGAGGAGCCAAAAACATTCAGTACTTC
clone_size: -; v_call: TRBV7-3; d_call: -; j_call: TRBJ2-7; cdr3_aa: CASSLELEDEQYF; cdr3_nt: TGTGCCAGCAGCTTAGAACTAGAGGACGAGCAGTACTTC
clone_size: -; v_call: TRBV7-9; d_call: -; j_call: TRBJ2-4; cdr3_aa: CASSLQKNIQYF; cdr3_nt: TGTGCCAGTAGCTTACAGAAAAACATTCAGTACTTC
clone_size: -; v_call: TRBV12-3/TRBV12-4; d_call: -; j_call: TRBJ2-7; cdr3_aa: CASSPGSLPRTNYEQYF; cdr3_nt: TGTGCCAGCAGTCCGGGGAGCCTCCCCCGGACCAACTACGAGCAGTACTTC
clone_size: -; v_call: TRBV4-2; d_call: -; j_call: TRBJ1-2; cdr3_aa: CASSQDEPGANYGYTF; cdr3_nt: TGTGCCAGCAGCCAAGATGAGCCAGGAGCTAACTATGGCTACACCTTC
clone_size: few; v_call: TRBV6-5; d_call: TRBD1; j_call: TRBJ1-2; cdr3_aa: CASRTGGGYTF; cdr3_nt: TGTGCCAGCAGAACAGGGGGTGGCTACACCTTC
clone_size: -; v_call: TRBV10-3; d_call: TRBD2; j_call: TRBJ2-2; cdr3_aa: CAISLSSGGMATGERFF; cdr3_nt: TGTGCCATCAGTCTATCTAGCGGGGGTATGGCCACCGGGGAGCGGTTTTTT
clone_size: -; v_call: TRBV29-1; d_call: TRBD2; j_call: TRBJ2-4; cdr3_aa: CSVEGWASGNEQYF; cdr3_nt: TGCAGCGTTGAGGGATGGGCTAGCGGAAATGAGCAGTACTTC
clone_size: -; v_call: TRBV6-1; d_call: -; j_call: TRBJ1-4; cdr3_aa: CASMGPPSGGIYNEKLFF; cdr3_nt: TGTGCCAGCATGGGACCCCCTTCTGGAGGGATATATAATGAAAAACTGTTTTTT
clone_size: few; v_call: TRBV28; d_call: -; j_call: TRBJ2-7; cdr3_aa: CASTPQLQVGGVTYEQYF; cdr3_nt: TGTGCCAGCACCCCCCAGCTCCAGGTGGGGGGAGTTACCTACGAGCAGTACTTC
clone_size: once; v_call: TRBV6-2/TRBV6-3; d_call: -; j_call: TRBJ1-6; cdr3_aa: CASSTGVMDSPLHF; cdr3_nt: TGTGCCAGCAGTACTGGGGTAATGGATTCACCCCTCCACTTT
clone_size: -; v_call: TRBV7-9; d_call: TRBD2; j_call: TRBJ2-3; cdr3_aa: CASSAHPGLAGDTQYF; cdr3_nt: TGTGCCAGCAGCGCTCATCCGGGACTAGCAGGAGATACGCAGTATTTT
clone_size: -; v_call: TRBV7-6; d_call: -; j_call: TRBJ2-7; cdr3_aa: CASSPALRSYEQYF; cdr3_nt: TGTGCCAGCAGTCCGGCTCTAAGATCCTACGAGCAGTACTTC
clone_size: -; v_call: TRBV6-5; d_call: TRBD1; j_call: TRBJ1-2; cdr3_aa: CASSNGQGAYGYTF; cdr3_nt: TGTGCCAGCAGTAACGGACAGGGGGCCTATGGCTACACCTTC
clone_size: -; v_call: TRBV5-8; d_call: -; j_call: TRBJ1-1; cdr3_aa: CASSLDRVSSGAFF; cdr3_nt: TGTGCCAGCAGCTTGGACAGGGTTTCGTCTGGAGCTTTCTTT
clone_size: -; v_call: TRBV6-6; d_call: -; j_call: TRBJ2-7; cdr3_aa: CASSYEGISSYEQYF; cdr3_nt: TGTGCCAGCAGTTACGAGGGGATTAGCTCCTACGAGCAGTACTTC
clone_size: few; v_call: TRBV2; d_call: -; j_call: TRBJ2-7; cdr3_aa: CASIGGRGYEQYF; cdr3_nt: TGTGCCAGCATCGGGGGCAGGGGCTACGAGCAGTACTTC
clone_size: few; v_call: TRBV7-2; d_call: -; j_call: TRBJ2-3; cdr3_aa: CASSFSWTDTQYF; cdr3_nt: TGTGCCAGCAGCTTCAGTTGGACAGATACGCAGTATTTT
clone_size: -; v_call: TRBV18; d_call: TRBD2; j_call: TRBJ2-5; cdr3_aa: CASSPPIAGETQYF; cdr3_nt: TGTGCCAGCTCACCACCTATAGCGGGAGAGACCCAGTACTTC
clone_size: -; v_call: TRBV7-2; d_call: -; j_call: TRBJ1-1; cdr3_aa: CASSLIRGQNTEAFF; cdr3_nt: TGTGCCAGCAGCTTGATCAGGGGCCAGAACACTGAAGCTTTCTTT
clone_size: -; v_call: TRBV6-2/TRBV6-3; d_call: -; j_call: TRBJ1-5; cdr3_aa: CASRQTVEAQHF; cdr3_nt: TGTGCCAGCAGACAGACGGTGGAGGCCCAGCATTTT
clone_size: few; v_call: TRBV7-6; d_call: -; j_call: TRBJ2-1; cdr3_aa: CASSLAAKTDEQFF; cdr3_nt: TGTGCCAGCAGCTTAGCCGCGAAGACCGATGAGCAGTTCTTC
clone_size: -; v_call: TRBV5-1; d_call: -; j_call: TRBJ2-7; cdr3_aa: CASSLGPGVRLYEQYF; cdr3_nt: TGCGCCAGCAGCTTGGGTCCGGGGGTTCGTCTTTACGAGCAGTACTTC
clone_size: few; v_call: TRBV12-3/TRBV12-4; d_call: -; j_call: TRBJ2-7; cdr3_aa: CASRGDGPFYEQYF; cdr3_nt: TGTGCCAGCAGGGGGGACGGACCCTTCTACGAGCAGTACTTC
clone_size: many; v_call: TRBV28; d_call: -; j_call: TRBJ2-7; cdr3_aa: CASSRFYEQYF; cdr3_nt: TGTGCCAGCAGTCGCTTCTACGAGCAGTACTTC
clone_size: few; v_call: TRBV6-6; d_call: -; j_call: TRBJ2-3; cdr3_aa: CASSYSAGAGNTQYF; cdr3_nt: TGTGCCAGCAGTTACTCGGCCGGCGCGGGAAATACGCAGTATTTT
clone_size: few; v_call: TRBV12-3/TRBV12-4; d_call: -; j_call: TRBJ2-7; cdr3_aa: CASSLEDKQYF; cdr3_nt: TGTGCCAGCAGTTTAGAGGACAAGCAGTACTTC
clone_size: -; v_call: TRBV12-3/TRBV12-4; d_call: -; j_call: TRBJ1-3; cdr3_aa: CASSFSQGDTIYF; cdr3_nt: TGTGCCAGCAGTTTCAGCCAAGGGGACACCATATATTTT
clone_size: few; v_call: TRBV7-2; d_call: TRBD2; j_call: TRBJ2-7; cdr3_aa: CASSLEGGSHEQYF; cdr3_nt: TGTGCCAGCAGCTTGGAGGGAGGGAGCCACGAGCAGTACTTC
clone_size: -; v_call: TRBV5-1; d_call: -; j_call: TRBJ1-1; cdr3_aa: CASSFNNLEAFF; cdr3_nt: TGCGCCAGCAGCTTTAATAACCTTGAAGCTTTCTTT
clone_size: few; v_call: TRBV5-1; d_call: TRBD1; j_call: TRBJ1-2; cdr3_aa: CASSTDRVRGYTF; cdr3_nt: TGCGCCAGCAGCACTGACAGGGTCCGCGGCTACACCTTC
clone_size: -; v_call: TRBV11-2; d_call: -; j_call: TRBJ2-4; cdr3_aa: CASSVNVANIQYF; cdr3_nt: TGTGCCAGCAGCGTAAACGTCGCAAACATTCAGTACTTC